This TCR beta chain was sequenced in a study of blood T cell repertoires in COVID-19. The data were produced by immunoSEQ multiplex PCR, yet TCRdb's version contains in-frame clones alone and is incomplete. The sample consists of about 120,000 clones, about four fifths of them appearing once. V shed 5 bases, J shed 3 bases, and the junction held 15 bases outside the gene matches. In germline, CDR1 is MNHEY, CDR2 SMNVEV (reference sequence). The CDR3 contains 18 residues. This receptor was identified in a human donor in a cohort sampled during active COVID-19. The chain joins TRBV27 to TRBJ2-1; the match to TRBD2 covers 8 bases. The sample consisted of peripheral blood. Here the CDR3 reads CASSLEMGRLASYNEQFF. The CDR3, as DNA: TGTGCCAGCAGTCTGGAAATGGGCCGACTAGCGAGCTACAATGAGCAGTTCTTC.